The subject of this entry is one T cell receptor (beta chain). Every patient was affected by relapse after autologous stem cell transplantation, while exposure to brentuximab vedotin was not uniform. V shed 2 bases and J shed 6 bases, with 7 bases lying between them. The CDR3 loop spans 13 amino acids. The germline gives CDR1 MNHEY, CDR2 SVGAGI. The sample originates from a study of PD-1 blockade in classical Hodgkin lymphoma. The method was immunoSEQ multiplex PCR; TCRdb's version includes in-frame clones alone and lacks a portion of them. The repertoire holds about 94,000 clones, 89% seen once, with approximately 11% in the top ten.

The sequencing used peripheral blood mononuclear cells (PBMCs), collected before the second cycle of nivolumab. The chain is built from TRBV6-5 and TRBJ1-4; no clear D gene. The source is a human donor with classical Hodgkin lymphoma. CDR3 loop: CASSYVGDEKLFF. The CDR3 coding sequence is TGTGCCAGCAGTTACGTCGGGGATGAAAAACTGTTTTTT.